Listed below are T cell receptor beta chains from one sample, sequenced in a study of blood T cell repertoires in COVID-19. This table comes from immunoSEQ multiplex PCR, and its TCRdb copy is limited to in-frame clones, with some not included. The sample holds almost 350,000 clones; 85% to 90% are singletons and the top ten take over 1%. Sequenced: PBMCs or T cells enriched from blood (not recorded which). These receptors originate from a woman in her 30s who had been exposed to COVID-19. The conserved cysteine and the conserved F or W are not part of the CDR3 here. D genes are given only for firm matches. Expanded clones are given a class, and other clones once, few, many or no size at all.

clone_size,v_call,d_call,j_call,cdr3_aa
.,TRBV2,.,TRBJ1-6,ASRSQESNSPLH
.,TRBV12-3/TRBV12-4,TRBD2,TRBJ2-7,ASSLREGYEQY
.,TRBV29-1,.,TRBJ1-5,SVGRDTNQPQH
.,TRBV28,.,TRBJ1-2,ASSLPTPYGYT
.,TRBV20-1,.,TRBJ1-3,SASWLEQAGNTIY
.,TRBV7-9,.,TRBJ1-3,ASRQGSGNTIY
.,TRBV28,.,TRBJ1-4,ASSGHMVNEKLF
.,TRBV9,TRBD1,TRBJ2-7,ASSADIGTGYEQY
.,TRBV18,TRBD2,TRBJ2-3,ASSPRTAGGPLDTQY
.,TRBV7-9,TRBD2,TRBJ2-1,ASSQVAGVYNEQF
.,TRBV5-6,.,TRBJ1-4,ASSLQRLPNEKLF
.,TRBV5-1,TRBD2,TRBJ2-7,ASSLQGRAPSYEQY
few,TRBV10-1,.,TRBJ1-2,ASSEGPNYGYT
.,TRBV4-1,TRBD2,TRBJ2-1,ASSLETSGPSLSYNEQF
.,TRBV13,TRBD1,TRBJ1-6,ASSLESTGGIHSPLH
.,TRBV7-2,TRBD1,TRBJ1-3,ASSLVGYRGQNTIY
.,TRBV7-8,.,TRBJ2-1,ASIPEGRSIYNEQF
few,TRBV19,.,TRBJ1-2,ASSDRNYGYT
.,TRBV19,.,TRBJ1-5,ASSIVRGPPQGQPQH
.,TRBV12-3/TRBV12-4,.,TRBJ1-4,ASSLGGNEKLF
.,TRBV29-1,.,TRBJ1-1,SVVGENTEAF
.,TRBV28,.,TRBJ1-1,ASSSLRGTEAF
.,TRBV19,TRBD2,TRBJ2-2,ASDKSGRGSGELF
once,TRBV7-3,TRBD2,TRBJ2-3,ASSLTGLAGGYADTQY
.,TRBV9,TRBD1,TRBJ1-3,ASSVADRFSSGNTIY
.,TRBV5-1,TRBD2,TRBJ2-5,ASSLSGMSLETQY
.,TRBV6-5,.,TRBJ2-7,ASRRLQGSVGEQY
.,TRBV29-1,.,TRBJ2-5,SVDRGSLETQY
few,TRBV4-1,.,TRBJ2-1,ASSQDYQLVVEQF
.,TRBV19,TRBD1,TRBJ2-7,AEDRAMTYEQY
.,TRBV6-5,.,TRBJ1-2,ASGSGRGIYGYT
.,TRBV5-1,.,TRBJ2-1,ASRGLPSSYNEQF
few,TRBV28,.,TRBJ1-4,ASSFGGAREKLF
.,TRBV19,TRBD2,TRBJ2-1,ASTPGTSGTTTEQF
.,TRBV6-5,.,TRBJ2-7,ASTRARLHEQY
.,TRBV5-1,TRBD2,TRBJ2-1,ASRPGLAEYNEQF
.,TRBV7-9,TRBD2,TRBJ2-1,ASAILAGGRNEQF
few,TRBV14,.,TRBJ1-1,ASSQDNIWAMNTEAF
.,TRBV18,.,TRBJ1-5,ASSPRSGDQPQH
.,TRBV10-2,.,TRBJ1-5,ASSWSGYNQPQH
.,TRBV20-1,.,TRBJ1-5,SAKGDQPQH
.,TRBV28,.,TRBJ1-2,ASSPPRQANYGYT
.,TRBV11-2,TRBD2,TRBJ2-7,ASSFTVTSGSPYEQY
.,TRBV6-5,.,TRBJ2-7,ASSKPGLSYEQY
.,TRBV29-1,TRBD1,TRBJ2-2,SVQDRDHYTGELF
.,TRBV7-2,TRBD2,TRBJ2-2,ASSLLLAGDTGELF
.,TRBV5-1,TRBD1,TRBJ1-2,ASSLDQGAGYGYT
.,TRBV28,.,TRBJ2-7,ASSLYYSYEQY
.,TRBV19,.,TRBJ2-5,ASSLGLNQETQY
few,TRBV4-2,TRBD1,TRBJ1-6,ASSRDRETYNSPLH
.,TRBV19,.,TRBJ2-1,ASSMALPSAYSYNEQF
.,TRBV6-6,.,TRBJ1-2,ASSYNFQDGYT
.,TRBV28,.,TRBJ1-1,ASSLGQDGNTEAF
.,TRBV5-1,TRBD2,TRBJ2-7,ASSLGLLGLADYEQY
.,TRBV5-4,.,TRBJ1-1,ASTFPGGNTEAF